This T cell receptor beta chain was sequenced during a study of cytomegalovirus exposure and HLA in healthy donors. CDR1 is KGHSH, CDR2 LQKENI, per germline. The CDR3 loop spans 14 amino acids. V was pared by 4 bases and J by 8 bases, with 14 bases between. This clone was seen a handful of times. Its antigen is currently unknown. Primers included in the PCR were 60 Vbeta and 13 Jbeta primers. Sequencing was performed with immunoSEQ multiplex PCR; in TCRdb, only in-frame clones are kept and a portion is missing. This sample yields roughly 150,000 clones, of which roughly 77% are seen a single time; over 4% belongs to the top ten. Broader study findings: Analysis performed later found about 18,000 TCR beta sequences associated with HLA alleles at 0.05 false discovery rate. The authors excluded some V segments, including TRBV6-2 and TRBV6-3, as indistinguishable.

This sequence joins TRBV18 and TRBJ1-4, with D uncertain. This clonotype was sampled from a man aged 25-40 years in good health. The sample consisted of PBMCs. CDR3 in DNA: TGTGCCAGCTCACGCGGAGAGGGAGGCGAAAAACTGTTTTTT. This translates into CASSRGEGGEKLFF. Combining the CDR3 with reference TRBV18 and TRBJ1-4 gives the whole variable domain NAGVMQNPRHLVRRRGQEARLRCSPMKGHSHVYWYRQLPEEGLKFMVYLQKENIIDESGMPKERFSAEFPKEGPSILRIQQVVRGDSAAYFCASSRGEGGEKLFFGSGTQLSVL.